This entry lists 25 T cell receptor beta chains sequenced from one sample in a study of OX40 agonist ivuxolimab in advanced cancers. Data came from immunoSEQ multiplex PCR; TCRdb stores just in-frame clones and leaves some out. The table shows fewer than 90,000 clones, with 80% to 90% occurring only once. The sample was CD4+ or CD8+ T cells sorted from blood, taken in a trial of the OX40 agonist ivuxolimab. The receptors come from an adult with an advanced solid tumor such as melanoma, head and neck, liver or kidney cancer.

DNA for the CDR3: TGTGCCAGCAGTGAGAAAGTATCTCAGCCCCAGCATTTT. This sequence encodes CASSEKVSQPQHF. J is TRBJ1-5 and V is TRBV2; D not resolved. Germline V gene data show CDR1 as SNHLY and CDR2 as FYNNEI. V gave up 3 bases and J gave up 6 bases, with 9 bases separating them. There are 13 residues in the CDR3.

V is TRBV5-4 and J is TRBJ2-1; possibly TRBD2 for D (6 bases). Per germline, CDR1 SGHNT and CDR2 YYREEE (reference sequence). The V gene lost 4 bases and the J gene lost 6 bases, with 17 bases spanning the gap. The CDR3 is 15 residues long. The CDR3 DNA follows: TGTGCCAGCAGCGGGTGGACCCTGGGGGGCAATGAGCAGTTCTTC. This codes for CASSGWTLGGNEQFF.

This clone appeared a few times. The genes are TRBV5-4 and TRBJ2-1, with 8 nucleotides matching TRBD1. This CDR3 contains 16 residues. V lost 0 bases, J lost 2 bases, and 4 bases stayed unmatched. The germline gives CDR1 SGHNT, CDR2 YYREEE (reference sequence). CDR3 loop: CASSLVTGVAYNEQFF. Here the CDR3 DNA reads TGTGCCAGCAGCTTGGTGACAGGGGTGGCCTACAATGAGCAGTTCTTC.

The chain employs TRBV7-3 and TRBJ1-1, with D unclear. The V gene lost 0 bases and the J gene lost 8 bases, with 10 bases spanning the gap. Germline CDR1 and CDR2: SGHTA and FQGTGA. The CDR3 consists of 13 residues. The CDR3 DNA reads TGTGCCAGCAGCTTAACGACTGCCCAGGAAGCTTTCTTT. Its protein is CASSLTTAQEAFF.

The chain employs TRBV4-1 and TRBJ2-5; 9 bases fit TRBD1. This CDR3 has 16 residues. From germline, CDR1 is MGHRA and CDR2 YSYEKL. Germline trimming cut 4 bases from V and 5 bases from J; bases unmatched to any gene: 11. The CDR3 protein is CASSLPPGQGVETQYF. CDR3 nucleotide sequence: TGCGCCAGCAGCCTCCCCCCGGGACAGGGAGTGGAGACCCAGTACTTC.

The rearrangement joins TRBV28 to TRBJ1-6, with a weak D call TRBD1 (5 bases). Germline lookup yields CDR1 MDHEN and CDR2 SYDVKM. Trimming pared 5 bases from V and 6 bases from J, leaving 11 bases between. The CDR3 contains 14 residues. CDR3: CASSLGTGNSPLHF. In DNA, the CDR3 is TGTGCCAGCAGTCTGGGGACGGGTAATTCACCCCTCCACTTT.

V is TRBV29-1 and J is TRBJ2-7; no reliable D call. CDR3 size: 13 residues. Trimming removed 0 bases at V and 5 bases at J, with 11 bases between. CDR1 SQVTM and CDR2 ANQGSEA come from the germline V gene. The CDR3 nucleotides are TGCAGCGTTGAAGAAGAGAATAGAAACGAGCAGTACTTC. It encodes CSVEEENRNEQYF.

The chain's CDR3 is CASSGGSGGFNQPQHF. For the CDR3, the DNA is TGTGCCAGCAGTGGTGGGTCGGGGGGGTTCAATCAGCCCCAGCATTTT. The gene calls are TRBV6-1 and TRBJ1-5, with TRBD1 as a possible D gene (5 bases). Germline assignment: CDR1 MNHNS and CDR2 SASEGT. Trimming left V 4 bases short and J 3 bases short, with 16 bases between. The CDR3 consists of 16 residues.

The chain joins TRBV20-1 to TRBJ1-1, with a possible D match to TRBD1 (6 bases). The germline gives CDR1 DFQATT, CDR2 SNEGSKA (reference sequence). This CDR3 is built from 11 residues. The CDR3 DNA follows: TGCAGGGGGGGCTCCGGCACTGAAGCTTTCTTT. Its protein product is CRGGSGTEAFF.

The chain uses TRBV19 and TRBJ2-7; D is perhaps TRBD1 or TRBD2 (5 bases each). Trimming left V 3 bases short and J 3 bases short, with 12 bases between. The V gene's germline CDR1 is LNHDA and CDR2 SQIVND (reference sequence). The CDR3 loop spans 14 amino acids. CDR3 DNA: TGTGCCAGTAGTATGACGGGGCCGGTCTACGAGCAGTACTTC. Amino acids: CASSMTGPVYEQYF.

The chain combines TRBV5-1 with TRBJ2-7; 11 bases line up with TRBD1. J gave up 6 bases and V 3 bases, and 8 bases lay outside the gene matches. The CDR3 spans 15 residues. CDR1 and CDR2 (germline): SGHRS, YFSETQ. The CDR3: CASSWGQGERCEQYF. The CDR3 coding sequence is TGCGCCAGCAGCTGGGGACAGGGGGAAAGGTGCGAGCAGTACTTC.

This clone appeared a single time. V is TRBV11-2 and J is TRBJ2-7; perhaps TRBD1 as D (5 bases). In germline, CDR1 is SGHAT, CDR2 FQNNGV. V was clipped by 5 bases and J by 7 bases, with 30 bases between them. This CDR3 spans 18 amino acids. For the CDR3, the DNA is TGTGCCAGCAGCCAAGCAATTCTGGGCTCCCGTAGGGGTTATGAGCAGTACTTC. Translation gives CASSQAILGSRRGYEQYF.

This clone was counted once. This chain links TRBV5-1 with TRBJ2-2; 7 bases map to TRBD1. In germline, CDR1 is SGHRS, CDR2 YFSETQ. The CDR3 contains 15 residues. After removal of 5 bases from V and 3 bases from J, the junction contained 7 bases not matched to a gene. In nucleotides, the CDR3 is TGCGCCAGCAGGAGGAACACAGGGGACACCGGGGAGCTGTTTTTT. Its translation is CASRRNTGDTGELFF. The variable domain in full, with the rest retrieved from reference TRBV5-1 and TRBJ2-2, is KAGVTQTPRYLIKTRGQQVTLSCSPISGHRSVSWYQQTPGQGLQFLFEYFSETQRNKGNFPGRFSGRQFSNSRSEMNVSTLELGDSALYLCASRRNTGDTGELFFGEGSRLTVL.

This clone has only a few counts. Here the CDR3 DNA reads TGTGCCAGCAGCTTGGATCTGGGGTCCACTTATGGCTACACCTTC. Encoded protein: CASSLDLGSTYGYTF. This chain joins TRBV5-4 and TRBJ1-2, with D unresolved. The CDR3 runs 15 residues. The V and J ends lost 0 bases and 5 bases respectively, with 14 bases between them. The germline gives CDR1 SGHNT, CDR2 YYREEE (reference sequence).

The chain is built from TRBV5-1 and TRBJ2-5; perhaps TRBD1 as D (5 bases). This CDR3 contains 14 residues. The ends were cut back, 1 base at V and 4 bases at J, with 11 bases in the middle. Per germline, CDR1 SGHRS and CDR2 YFSETQ. The CDR3 region has the DNA TGCGCCAGCAGCTTGCAGCAGGGCTTAGAGACCCAGTACTTC. Protein: CASSLQQGLETQYF.

The chain links TRBV6-6 to TRBJ2-1, with 9 nucleotides matching TRBD2. CDR3 length equals 14 residues. Unmatched junction bases numbered 4, after V lost 4 bases and J lost 6 bases. In germline, CDR1 is MNHNY, CDR2 SVGAGI (reference sequence). CDR3 residues: CASSLAGEGNEQFF. CDR3 bases: TGTGCCAGCAGTTTAGCGGGAGAGGGCAATGAGCAGTTCTTC.

The V and J genes are TRBV5-1 and TRBJ1-2, with a weak D call TRBD1 (5 bases). This CDR3 spans 15 amino acids. Germline-derived CDR1 and CDR2 are SGHRS and YFSETQ. Between the trimmed V and J ends, which lost 5 bases and 0 bases, there was a span of 14 bases. CDR3 DNA: TGCGCCAGCAGTATCGAAGGGGAGGCTAACTATGGCTACACCTTC. Amino acid sequence: CASSIEGEANYGYTF.

This chain uses TRBV28 with TRBJ2-5; no reliable D call. The CDR3 spans 11 residues. The V and J ends lost 6 bases and 5 bases respectively, with 7 bases between them. Germline-derived CDR1 and CDR2 are MDHEN and SYDVKM. The CDR3: CASRHRETQYF. CDR3 in DNA: TGTGCCAGCAGGCACCGGGAGACCCAGTACTTC.

This sequence joins TRBV15 and TRBJ2-5; D is possibly TRBD2 (6 bases). The CDR3 has 14 amino acids. V lost 6 bases, J lost 5 bases, and 16 bases lay in between. Germline V CDR1 and CDR2: LNHNV, YYDKDF (reference sequence). In nucleotides, the CDR3 is TGTGCCACCAGGGACTTGAAGAGCGGGGAGACCCAGTACTTC. It is translated as CATRDLKSGETQYF.

This chain connects TRBV19 to TRBJ2-3; 8 bases match TRBD1. Germline V lookup: CDR1 LNHDA, CDR2 SQIVND (reference sequence). V was pared by 6 bases and J by 4 bases, with 9 bases of the junction left unmatched. CDR3 length: 15 residues. The CDR3 nucleotides read TGTGCCAGTAGCCCACAGGGGGGAGGAGCAGATACGCAGTATTTT. This sequence encodes CASSPQGGGADTQYF.

This clone occurred a few times. This chain joins TRBV5-1 and TRBJ2-3; possibly TRBD1 for D (6 bases). The germline V gene has CDR1 SGHRS and CDR2 YFSETQ. The V and J ends lost 0 bases and 3 bases respectively, with 14 bases between them. This CDR3 has 16 residues. The CDR3 DNA follows: TGCGCCAGCAGCTTGGGGACAGCAGGCCAGACAGATACGCAGTATTTT. Translation: CASSLGTAGQTDTQYF.

This chain joins TRBV2 and TRBJ1-1; D not resolved. The CDR3 contains 14 residues. V dropped 5 bases and J dropped 2 bases, with 12 bases sitting between them. CDR1 and CDR2 from the germline V gene are SNHLY and FYNNEI. Here the CDR3 reads CASSTDWGNTEAFF. The CDR3 DNA is TGTGCCAGCAGTACTGACTGGGGAAACACTGAAGCTTTCTTT.

This chain joins TRBV5-8 and TRBJ1-1, with D unclear. The CDR3 contains 14 residues. Trimming pared 6 bases from V and 0 bases from J, leaving 12 bases between. CDR1 and CDR2 from the germline V gene are SGHTS and YDEGEE. The CDR3 loop reads CASTFGRLNTEAFF. The CDR3 nucleotides are TGTGCCAGCACCTTTGGACGTCTGAACACTGAAGCTTTCTTT.

This chain uses TRBV18 with TRBJ2-7; possibly TRBD2 for D (6 bases). Germline CDR1 reads KGHSH; CDR2 reads LQKENI. The length of the CDR3 is 16 residues. Trimming pared 3 bases from V and 3 bases from J, leaving 18 bases between. The chain's CDR3 is CASSPPGVADIYEQYF. The DNA of the CDR3 is TGTGCCAGCTCACCCCCGGGGGTAGCGGACATCTACGAGCAGTACTTC.

The CDR3 region has the DNA TGTGCCAGCAGCAGTGGGACTAGCGGGACCTACAATGAGCAGTTCTTC. Its protein product is CASSSGTSGTYNEQFF. J is TRBJ2-1 and V is TRBV5-4; 13 nucleotides line up with TRBD2. Germline trimming cut 4 bases from V and 2 bases from J; bases unmatched to any gene: 3. The CDR3 contains 16 residues. Germline CDR1 reads SGHNT; CDR2 reads YYREEE (reference sequence).